This record concerns one T cell receptor beta chain sequence. The antigen remains undetermined. RNA transcripts gave rise to amplified TCR beta CDR3 regions. The HTBI set primed first-round TCR CDR3 RT-PCR. TCRdb itself ran the multiplex PCR reads through MiXCR, one entry per CDR3 protein. The sample records some 300,000 distinct CDR3 sequences, 16% being singletons. Newly diagnosed hyperthyroidism, duration under 2 months, in patients aged 18 to 65. These data come from a study of T cells in Graves' hyperthyroidism and ophthalmopathy. Study information: Peripheral blood was taken when the disease was first diagnosed, before any treatment began. Study observations and caveats: Most clonotypes expanded in thyroid above 0.001 were likewise present in blood.

This CDR3 is 12 amino acids long. The junction had 6 bases not matched to a gene; V was cut back by 5 bases and J by 5 bases. CDR1 DFQATT and CDR2 SNEGSKA come from the germline V gene (reference sequence). Material for sequencing was blood. The rearrangement uses TRBV20-1 and TRBJ2-7; TRBD2 matches at 7 bases. The TCR comes from a man under 40 with Graves' hyperthyroidism. CDR3 residues: CSAGALADEQYF. The CDR3 nucleotides read TGCAGTGCTGGAGCGCTAGCGGACGAGCAGTACTTC.